The entry that follows covers one T cell receptor beta chain sequence. Its cognate antigen has yet to be identified. No much larger clone exists at a distance of one base, and base qualities are not known. Receptors were amplified or captured by the immunoSEQ multiplex PCR assay. The table comes from immuneACCESS by way of TCRdb, which keeps in-frame sequences with V and J called. Part of the clones is missing from these tables; in studies checked, under half for an unresolved V gene and the rest for unknown reasons. Across this sample there are about 14,000 clones, with roughly 72% seen only once. The top ten clones comprise more than 20% of the sample. The data originate from a study of T cells after somatic rescue of genetic block (dated by TCRdb to the early 2020s). Study-level background: What the study looked at was long-term robustness, specifically in a T-cell system that came about through somatic rescue of a genetic block in T-cell development.

The clonotype originates from a boy between 10 and 17 years old. Sequences were obtained from peripheral blood mononuclear cells (PBMCs).

This receptor carries the CDR3 CAWRPSSTDTQYF. At the DNA level, the sequence is TGTGCCTGGAGGCCGTCTAGCACAGATACGCAGTATTTT. The chain is made from TRBV30 and TRBJ2-3; the D gene cannot be named for sure. Per the germline V gene (reference sequence), GTSNPN is the CDR1 and SVGIG is the CDR2. At the junction V is shortened by 3 bases and J by 0 bases, with 7 bases in between. Measured from the cysteine to the phenylalanine, the CDR3 is 13 residues long. Only CDR3 DNA remains: 39 bases, in frame from the first base.